The next 20 T cell receptor beta chains were all read from a single sample in a study of blood T cell repertoires in COVID-19. The table came from immunoSEQ multiplex PCR; TCRdb's copy has only in-frame clones and leaves some out. Altogether some 200,000 clones are present, around 80% being singletons, with the ten largest covering approximately 13%. What was sequenced was peripheral blood. These receptors all come from a human donor in a cohort sampled during active COVID-19.

The chain is built from TRBV6-4 and TRBJ2-6; D is perhaps TRBD2 (5 bases). Germline lookup yields CDR1 MRHNA and CDR2 SNTAGT. V shed 3 bases and J shed 1 base, with 16 bases lying between them. The CDR3 loop spans 18 amino acids. The CDR3 loop is CASSEPRAYLSGANVLTF. In DNA, the CDR3 is TGTGCCAGCAGTGAGCCGCGGGCCTACCTATCTGGGGCCAACGTCCTGACTTTC.

The chain uses TRBV19 and TRBJ2-6; 8 bases agree with TRBD1. V shed 6 bases and J 1 base; nucleotides not matched to a gene: 8. The CDR3 is 17 amino acids. Germline CDR1 reads LNHDA; CDR2 reads SQIVND (reference sequence). The CDR3 DNA sequence: TGTGCCAGTAGATCGAGACAGGGGCCTTCTGGGGCCAACGTCCTGACTTTC. This translates into CASRSRQGPSGANVLTF.

J is TRBJ1-5 and V is TRBV7-2; D unclear. The CDR3 has 13 residues. Deletions cut 5 bases from V and 3 bases from J, with 8 bases between. The germline CDR1 and CDR2 sequences are SGHTA and FQGNSA. The CDR3 DNA follows: TGTGCCAGCAGCCAGGAAACCAATCAGCCCCAGCATTTT. Its protein product is CASSQETNQPQHF.

The V gene is TRBV28, the J gene TRBJ1-1; D remains unclear. V lost 8 bases to trimming and J lost 4 bases, with 11 bases between them. CDR3 length: 12 residues. Germline V gene sequence: CDR1 MDHEN, CDR2 SYDVKM. The CDR3 region is CASRARGTEAFF. CDR3 DNA sequence: TGTGCCAGCCGCGCCCGGGGCACTGAAGCTTTCTTT.

The chain carries TRBV27 and TRBJ1-3; D is perhaps TRBD1 (5 bases). The CDR3 totals 13 residues. Trimming stripped 2 bases from V and 3 bases from J, with 5 bases between. Germline V lookup: CDR1 MNHEY, CDR2 SMNVEV (reference sequence). The CDR3 here is CASSLRGGNTIYF. In DNA form, the CDR3 reads TGTGCCAGCAGTTTAAGGGGTGGAAACACCATATATTTT.

The chain employs TRBV9 and TRBJ2-5, with D perhaps matching TRBD2 (6 bases). Trimming removed 4 bases at V and 5 bases at J, with 21 bases between. The CDR3 consists of 16 residues. The V gene's germline CDR1 is SGDLS and CDR2 YYNGEE. CDR3 residues: CASSRRVVGRGETQYF. CDR3 in DNA: TGTGCCAGCAGCCGTAGGGTAGTCGGGAGAGGGGAGACCCAGTACTTC. Complete variable domain (other parts from reference TRBV9 and TRBJ2-5): DSGVTQTPKHLITATGQRVTLRCSPRSGDLSVYWYQQSLDQGLQFLIQYYNGEERAKGNILERFSAQQFPDLHSELNLSSLELGDSALYFCASSRRVVGRGETQYFGPGTRLLVL.

This chain uses TRBV7-2 with TRBJ2-5; 7 bases are shared with TRBD2. Germline CDR1 SGHTA, CDR2 FQGNSA. The J segment lost 2 bases and the V segment lost 5 bases, leaving 11 bases of the junction unmatched. The CDR3 has 16 amino acids. The CDR3 sequence is CASSRFGGSFQETQYF. CDR3 nucleotides: TGTGCCAGCAGCAGGTTCGGCGGGAGCTTTCAAGAGACCCAGTACTTC.

The chain links TRBV19 to TRBJ1-5; D is unclear. V was trimmed by 3 bases and J by 5 bases, leaving 23 bases between them. The CDR3 runs to 18 residues. The germline V gene encodes CDR1 LNHDA and CDR2 SQIVND (reference sequence). CDR3 sequence (DNA): TGTGCCAGTAGTATTTTTCATACCGGAGTTGGGAGACATCAGCCCCAGCATTTT. It is translated as CASSIFHTGVGRHQPQHF.

The chain has TRBV19 and TRBJ2-2; a possible D gene is TRBD1 (6 bases). Germline values: CDR1 LNHDA, CDR2 SQIVND (reference sequence). The CDR3 consists of 13 residues. Between the trimmed V and J ends, which lost 10 bases and 1 base, there was a span of 10 bases. This CDR3 reads CATRQVNTGELFF. CDR3 nucleotide sequence: TGTGCCACTAGACAGGTGAACACCGGGGAGCTGTTTTTT.

The chain recombines TRBV27 with TRBJ2-2; TRBD1 agrees at 9 bases. CDR1 is MNHEY and CDR2 is SMNVEV in the germline V gene (reference sequence). Losses at the gene ends were 4 bases for V and 7 bases for J; bases not matched to a gene: 10. CDR3 length: 16 residues. The CDR3 DNA reads as TGTGCCAGCAGTTCGGACAGGGGACGCCTAGTCGGGGAGCTGTTTTTT. This gives the protein CASSSDRGRLVGELFF.

The chain carries TRBV7-9 and TRBJ2-4; possibly TRBD2 for D (6 bases). With 5 bases removed from V and 0 bases from J, the gap between germline ends came to 14 bases. Per the germline V gene, CDR1 is SEHNR and CDR2 is FQNEAQ (reference sequence). This CDR3 region has 16 residues. The CDR3 reads CASSSSGGGAKNIQYF. In DNA, the CDR3 is TGTGCCAGCAGCAGTAGCGGTGGTGGAGCCAAAAACATTCAGTACTTC.

This clone was found a few times. The chain joins TRBV6-5 to TRBJ2-5, with D tentatively TRBD2 (5 bases). The ends were cut back, 6 bases at V and 4 bases at J, with 18 bases in the middle. The V gene's germline CDR1 is MNHEY and CDR2 SVGAGI. The CDR3 is 15 amino acids. Written as DNA, the CDR3 is TGTGCCAGCAGCGTAGGACTCCTCGCCCTAGAGACCCAGTACTTC. Protein: CASSVGLLALETQYF.

J is TRBJ2-3 and V is TRBV6-6, with 7 bases aligning to TRBD1. This CDR3 is built from 16 residues. J gave up 0 bases and V 4 bases, and 7 bases lay outside the gene matches. CDR1 and CDR2 (germline): MNHNY, SVGAGI (reference sequence). CDR3 protein: CASSLYRGISTDTQYF. CDR3 sequence (DNA): TGTGCCAGCAGTTTATACAGGGGAATCAGCACAGATACGCAGTATTTT.

V usage is TRBV11-3 and J usage is TRBJ2-4, with a weak D call TRBD2 (6 bases). V was trimmed by 6 bases and J by 5 bases, leaving 20 bases between them. The CDR3 is 16 amino acids. Germline V gives CDR1 SGHNT, CDR2 YENEEA. CDR3 sequence (DNA): TGTGCCAGCAGTTCGGGTACGGGAGCCATCCAAAACATTCAGTACTTC. This sequence encodes CASSSGTGAIQNIQYF.

This clone has only one observation. V and J are TRBV19 and TRBJ2-1; TRBD2 matches at 10 bases. CDR3 length: 16 residues. Germline V gene data show CDR1 as LNHDA and CDR2 as SQIVND (reference sequence). After removal of 1 base from V and 5 bases from J, the junction contained 5 bases not matched to a gene. The CDR3 DNA is TGTGCCAGTAGTATAGGACTACTAGCGGGAAACAATGAGCAGTTCTTC. This gives the protein CASSIGLLAGNNEQFF.

The chain has TRBV3-1 (or the pseudogene TRBV3-2) and TRBJ2-5; 15 nucleotides match TRBD2. Germline V gene data show CDR1 as LGHDT and CDR2 as YNNKEL (reference sequence). The CDR3 runs to 18 residues. The V and J ends lost 1 base and 2 bases, in that order; junction bases with no gene match: 5. The CDR3 sequence is CASSQGGTSGRKQETQYF. As DNA, the CDR3 is TGTGCCAGCAGCCAAGGGGGGACTAGCGGGAGGAAGCAAGAGACCCAGTACTTC.

J is TRBJ1-3 and V is TRBV5-3; 9 bases match TRBD1. TRBV5-3 is treated as an ORF (open reading frame) with a function not yet certain. J gave up 8 bases and V 4 bases, and 4 bases lay outside the gene matches. The CDR3 totals 13 residues. The CDR3 bases are TGTGCCAGAAGCAAGGGACAGGGCCACACCATATATTTT. This codes for CARSKGQGHTIYF.

This chain joins TRBV5-6 and TRBJ1-2; perhaps TRBD1 as D (5 bases). The CDR3 sequence is 15 residues long. With 4 bases removed from V and 7 bases from J, the gap between germline ends came to 20 bases. Germline CDR1 SGHDT, CDR2 YYEEEE. The CDR3: CASSRGTYTVVGYTF. The CDR3 nucleotides are TGTGCCAGCAGCCGGGGGACCTACACAGTTGTTGGCTACACCTTC.

By sample fraction, this clone is medium-sized. The chain recombines TRBV11-2 with TRBJ2-1; 13 bases are a match to TRBD2. Germline trimming cut 5 bases from V and 10 bases from J; bases unmatched to any gene: 11. Germline V gives CDR1 SGHAT, CDR2 FQNNGV. This CDR3 spans 16 amino acids. The CDR3 DNA reads TGTGCCAGCAGCCCCGGGACTAGCGGGAACTCAAGAGAGCAGTTCTTC. Amino acid sequence: CASSPGTSGNSREQFF.

The chain combines TRBV6-5 with TRBJ1-5, with D uncertain. The CDR3 spans 14 residues. Germline V gene sequence: CDR1 MNHEY, CDR2 SVGAGI. Trimming took off 0 bases at V and 1 base at J, with 4 bases between the two ends. This chain's CDR3 is CASSYSGSNQPQHF. The CDR3 nucleotides are TGTGCCAGCAGTTACTCGGGCAGCAATCAGCCCCAGCATTTT.